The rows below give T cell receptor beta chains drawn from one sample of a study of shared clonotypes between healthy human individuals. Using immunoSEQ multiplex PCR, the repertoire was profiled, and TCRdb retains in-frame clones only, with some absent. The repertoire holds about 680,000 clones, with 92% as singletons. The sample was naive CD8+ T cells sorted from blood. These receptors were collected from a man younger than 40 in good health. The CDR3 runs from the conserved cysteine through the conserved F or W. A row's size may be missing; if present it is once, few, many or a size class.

CDR3 protein: CASSSGGGTGNEQYF
V gene: TRBV7-6
clone size: -
J gene: TRBJ2-7

CDR3 protein: CASTPDGGPSQQYF
V gene: TRBV7-6
clone size: -
J gene: TRBJ2-7

CDR3 protein: CSVRDARTVKNIQYF
V gene: TRBV29-1
clone size: -
J gene: TRBJ2-4

CDR3 protein: CASSQGGNFRTEAFF
V gene: TRBV7-8
clone size: once
J gene: TRBJ1-1

CDR3 protein: CASSHRLAEELFF
V gene: TRBV4-1
clone size: -
J gene: TRBJ2-2

CDR3 protein: CSVGLESSYNEQFF
V gene: TRBV29-1
clone size: once
J gene: TRBJ2-1

CDR3 protein: CASSEGGQATDTQYF
V gene: TRBV6-4
clone size: -
J gene: TRBJ2-3

CDR3 protein: CATSSLAGVGETQYF
V gene: TRBV15
clone size: -
J gene: TRBJ2-5

CDR3 protein: CASSDSYRDNEQFF
V gene: TRBV6-4
clone size: -
J gene: TRBJ2-1

CDR3 protein: CAWTVAGETQYF
V gene: TRBV30
clone size: -
J gene: TRBJ2-5

CDR3 protein: CASEGGTGELFF
V gene: TRBV9
clone size: -
J gene: TRBJ2-2

CDR3 protein: CASSLAGGYNEQFF
V gene: TRBV28
clone size: -
J gene: TRBJ2-1

CDR3 protein: CASSETDTSNYGYTF
V gene: TRBV9
clone size: once
J gene: TRBJ1-2

CDR3 protein: CASSATISSSGNTIYF
V gene: TRBV7-9
clone size: -
J gene: TRBJ1-3

CDR3 protein: CASSSYSYEQYF
V gene: TRBV7-9
clone size: -
J gene: TRBJ2-7

CDR3 protein: CASSEAPRTGHNEQFF
V gene: TRBV2
clone size: -
J gene: TRBJ2-1

CDR3 protein: CASHHTRVAYNEQFF
V gene: TRBV7-9
clone size: -
J gene: TRBJ2-1

CDR3 protein: CASSGTAGYGYTF
V gene: TRBV13
clone size: once
J gene: TRBJ1-2

CDR3 protein: CASSGDSWGYTF
V gene: TRBV7-9
clone size: -
J gene: TRBJ1-2

CDR3 protein: CASSEWGNEQFF
V gene: TRBV25-1
clone size: -
J gene: TRBJ2-1

CDR3 protein: CASSLLGSDEKLFF
V gene: TRBV27
clone size: few
J gene: TRBJ1-4

CDR3 protein: CASSSADYEQYF
V gene: TRBV28
clone size: -
J gene: TRBJ2-7

CDR3 protein: CAISDSLAGGRTGELFF
V gene: TRBV10-3
clone size: -
J gene: TRBJ2-2

CDR3 protein: CASSLLGFNTEAFF
V gene: TRBV27
clone size: -
J gene: TRBJ1-1

CDR3 protein: CASSPYSSGRIF
V gene: TRBV4-2
clone size: -
J gene: TRBJ2-1

CDR3 protein: CASSVGQGPNYGYTF
V gene: TRBV9
clone size: -
J gene: TRBJ1-2

CDR3 protein: CASSLFTGGGTGELFF
V gene: TRBV11-2
clone size: -
J gene: TRBJ2-2

CDR3 protein: CASSPGTSGVDTQYF
V gene: TRBV18
clone size: once
J gene: TRBJ2-3

CDR3 protein: CASSLSTDTQYF
V gene: TRBV2
clone size: -
J gene: TRBJ2-3

CDR3 protein: CASRYRDRGLYEQYF
V gene: TRBV19
clone size: once
J gene: TRBJ2-7

CDR3 protein: CASSTGGSYEQYF
V gene: TRBV5-6
clone size: -
J gene: TRBJ2-7